What follows describes a single TCR beta chain. The data belong to a study of blood T cell repertoires in COVID-19. Study in general: The United States, Italy and Spain supplied acute and convalescent COVID-19 samples. T cells, B-cell-depleted T cells, or PBMCs supplied cDNA or gDNA.

Study processing details: Amplification of reference gene primers provided the estimated nucleated cell counts. TCRdb's table, derived via immunoSEQ multiplex PCR, lists solely in-frame clones and lacks some. V and J calls and clone size are given by that table; D and trimming were obtained from the DNA. The sample carries approximately 52,000 clones, about nine tenths recorded once. This receptor was identified in a man over 45 with active COVID-19. Specimen: peripheral blood.

Written as DNA, the CDR3 is TGTGCCTGGAGTAGATCCACAACGAACTATGGCTACACCTTC. Amino acid sequence: CAWSRSTTNYGYTF. The chain has TRBV30 and TRBJ1-2, with D unresolved. Germline V gives CDR1 GTSNPN, CDR2 SVGIG (reference sequence). This CDR3 contains 14 residues. Trimming took 2 bases from V and 2 from J, leaving 12 bases between them.